This T cell receptor beta chain was recovered during a study of cytomegalovirus exposure and HLA in healthy donors. Per germline, CDR1 MNHEY and CDR2 SVGAGI. This CDR3 has 13 amino acids. V lost 3 bases and J lost 7, with 9 bases in between. The PCR made use of 60 Vbeta and 13 Jbeta primers. Only in-frame clones appear in the TCRdb table, and some are missing; sequencing was by immunoSEQ multiplex PCR. Among fewer than 200,000 clones listed, roughly four fifths were seen once. The V call is TRBV6-5, the J call TRBJ1-4, with a possible D match to TRBD1 (5 bases). The source of this sequence is a female donor in good health and CMV-seronegative. Sequencing was performed on PBMCs. The DNA of the CDR3 is TGTGCCAGCAGTTATTCGGGGGGTGAAAAACTGTTTTTT. Its translation: CASSYSGGEKLFF.